This T cell receptor (beta chain) was found in a study of blood T cell repertoires in COVID-19. Study overall: COVID-19 samples, acute and convalescent, were from the United States, Italy and Spain. PBMCs, B-cell-depleted T cells, or T cells provided the cDNA or gDNA that made up the material.

In the authors' methods: Using reference gene primer amplification, nucleated cell counts were estimated. TCRdb keeps only in-frame clones here, not all; method: immunoSEQ multiplex PCR. V, J and clone size are those of that table, while D and trimming were read from the DNA. This sample has under 250,000 clones; around 84% occur once, and the top ten carry about 13%. Trimming removed 0 bases from V and 3 bases from J; junction bases left unmatched: 5. CDR1 is SGHRS, CDR2 YFSETQ, per germline. The CDR3 is 15 amino acids. The TCR originated in a human donor in a cohort sampled during active COVID-19. The chain employs TRBV5-1 and TRBJ2-7; 8 positions match TRBD2. The sample comprised peripheral blood. This chain's CDR3 is CASSLGDSGNYEQYF. For the CDR3, the DNA is TGCGCCAGCAGCTTGGGAGATAGCGGGAACTACGAGCAGTACTTC.